This TCR beta chain was obtained from a study of blood T cell repertoires in COVID-19. The wider study: Specimens from acute and convalescent COVID-19 originated in the United States, Italy and Spain. The analysed material was cDNA or gDNA that came from T cells, B-cell-depleted T cells, or PBMCs.

Clones were read by immunoSEQ multiplex PCR, and TCRdb kept only the in-frame ones, dropping some. The repertoire has approximately 210,000 clones, approximately 78% of them found once; the top ten carry approximately 12%. The germline V gene has CDR1 SGHAT and CDR2 FQNNGV. V shed 3 bases, J shed 10 bases, and the junction held 11 bases outside the gene matches. The CDR3 length is 15 residues. This clonotype originated in a woman aged 40 to 49 with acute or convalescent COVID-19. The rearrangement uses TRBV11-2 and TRBJ2-1; TRBD1 aligns across 8 bases. Material for sequencing was peripheral blood. The CDR3 protein is CASSLEDRAVLEQFF. The DNA for the CDR3 is TGTGCCAGCAGCTTGGAGGACAGGGCGGTTTTGGAGCAGTTCTTC.